The 28 T cell receptor beta chains below were found in one sample sequenced in a study of T-cell reconstitution after alpha-beta-depleted transplantation in children. Preparation of the TCRbeta library used unique molecular identifiers. MiXCR, applied by TCRdb to the PCR reads, yields one record per CDR3 protein. The table lists some 340,000 distinct CDR3 sequences, around a tenth of them singletons. This specimen consisted of PBMCs from the stem cell graft donor, obtained from the stem cell graft. These receptors were collected from a human donor who donated a stem cell graft to a child with acute lymphoblastic leukemia.

The CDR3 protein is CASEGDTSESDTQYF. CDR3 coding DNA: TGTGCCAGCGAAGGTGACACTAGTGAGTCAGATACGCAGTATTTT. The V and J genes are TRBV28 and TRBJ2-3; a weak D match, TRBD2 (5 bases). In germline, CDR1 is MDHEN, CDR2 SYDVKM. The CDR3 loop spans 15 amino acids. The V gene lost 8 bases and the J gene lost 4 bases, with 19 bases spanning the gap.

This clonotype has more than one count but fewer than ten. V gene TRBV5-1 combines with J gene TRBJ2-5; D possibly corresponds to TRBD2 (5 bases). The germline V gene encodes CDR1 SGHRS and CDR2 YFSETQ. The CDR3 has 11 residues. Trimming shortened V by 4 bases and J by 6 bases, and 7 bases separated the two germline ends. The CDR3 sequence: CASSGSQTQYF. The CDR3 DNA reads as TGCGCCAGCAGCGGGAGCCAGACCCAGTACTTC.

This chain connects TRBV25-1 to TRBJ2-2; the match to TRBD2 covers 11 bases. CDR3 length: 18 amino acids. Per the germline V gene, CDR1 is MGHDK and CDR2 is SYGVNS. V was clipped by 6 bases and J by 5 bases; unmatched bases: 14. The CDR3 protein is CASRPGATSGMRTGELFF. CDR3 nucleotides: TGTGCCAGCAGACCCGGGGCGACTAGCGGGATGAGAACCGGGGAGCTGTTTTTT.

This clonotype was counted only a few times. The rearrangement links TRBV6-5 to TRBJ1-6; weak D call: TRBD1 (6 bases). The CDR3 spans 15 residues. V was clipped by 0 bases and J by 10 bases, with 13 bases between them. The V gene's germline CDR1 is MNHEY and CDR2 SVGAGI. The CDR3 spells CASSYSGGALSPLHF. In DNA, the CDR3 is TGTGCCAGCAGTTACTCTGGGGGGGCCTTATCACCCCTCCACTTT.

In its sample, this clonotype was seen a few times. V and J are TRBV6-1 and TRBJ1-5; tentatively, D is TRBD1 (6 bases). Trimming removed 7 bases at V and 5 bases at J, with 18 bases between. This CDR3 region has 15 residues. CDR1 and CDR2 from the germline V gene are MNHNS and SASEGT. The CDR3 DNA follows: TGTGCCAGCACCCCTTTACAGGGTAGGGATCAGCCCCAGCATTTT. Amino acids: CASTPLQGRDQPQHF.

The chain uses TRBV12-3 or TRBV12-4 and TRBJ2-3; 9 bases align to TRBD2. The CDR3 consists of 16 residues. V was pared by 4 bases and J by 8 bases, with 13 bases of the junction left unmatched. The CDR3: CASSSRGGQFLGTQYF. CDR3 in DNA: TGTGCCAGCAGTTCGCGGGGGGGGCAGTTTCTAGGTACGCAGTATTTT.

V and J are TRBV13 and TRBJ1-1, with 7 bases fitting TRBD1. The CDR3 runs 16 residues. Germline CDR1 PRHDT, CDR2 FYEKMQ (reference sequence). With V trimmed by 5 bases and J by 3 bases, 12 bases remained unmatched. Here the CDR3 reads CASSPTGRVGDTEAFF. The CDR3 DNA is TGTGCCAGCAGCCCGACAGGGAGGGTGGGGGACACTGAAGCTTTCTTT.

The chain links TRBV28 to TRBJ2-7, with 10 positions matching TRBD2. Losses at the gene ends were 2 bases for V and 5 bases for J; bases not matched to a gene: 18. CDR1 is MDHEN, CDR2 SYDVKM, per germline. This CDR3 has 19 residues. As DNA, the CDR3 is TGTGCCAGCAGTTTAGAGCTAGCGGGAGATTTATCCCGGGGGGACGAGCAGTACTTC. This gives the protein CASSLELAGDLSRGDEQYF.

This clonotype was found a few times. The V gene is TRBV29-1, the J gene TRBJ2-3; D not resolved. The CDR3 runs 13 residues. Trimming left V 2 bases short and J 1 base short, with 7 bases between. Germline V gene sequence: CDR1 SQVTM, CDR2 ANQGSEA. The CDR3, as DNA: TGCAGCGTTGAACCAAGGGGCACAGATACGCAGTATTTT. Residues: CSVEPRGTDTQYF.

The chain recombines TRBV12-3 or TRBV12-4 with TRBJ2-5; the match to TRBD2 covers 7 bases. This CDR3 is built from 15 residues. Trimming at V came to 6 bases and at J to 5 bases, leaving 12 bases not matched to a gene. CDR3 residues: CASSTPGLIYETQYF. The CDR3 DNA reads TGTGCCAGCAGCACACCGGGACTAATATATGAGACCCAGTACTTC.

This clonotype was seen a handful of times. The chain couples TRBV2 to TRBJ1-2; D is undetermined. The CDR3 is 13 residues long. V was trimmed by 3 bases and J by 8 bases, leaving 13 bases between them. CDR1 SNHLY and CDR2 FYNNEI come from the germline V gene. In nucleotides, the CDR3 is TGTGCCAGCAGTGATAATCCGGGGAACGGCTACACCTTC. This translates into CASSDNPGNGYTF.

The rearrangement uses TRBV20-1 and TRBJ2-1, with a tentative D call TRBD2 (5 bases). CDR1 is DFQATT and CDR2 is SNEGSKA in the germline V gene (reference sequence). The CDR3 has 16 amino acids. V was trimmed by 3 bases and J by 7 bases, leaving 22 bases between them. DNA of the CDR3: TGCAGTGCTAGTGCTTACGGACTCGAACCTACAAATGAGCAGTTCTTC. Translation gives CSASAYGLEPTNEQFF.

This clonotype was observed at least ten times. DNA of the CDR3: TGTGCCAGCAGTCCGGCCAACGTCCTGACTTTC. Encoded protein: CASSPANVLTF. The chain uses TRBV12-3 or TRBV12-4 and TRBJ2-6; D is unresolved. The V end lost 5 bases, the J end lost 6 bases, and 2 bases lay between the germline ends. The CDR3 has 11 residues.

The chain carries TRBV12-3 or TRBV12-4 and TRBJ2-1; no reliable D call. The CDR3 loop spans 13 amino acids. The V and J ends lost 2 bases and 6 bases respectively, with 8 bases between them. The CDR3 DNA is TGTGCCAGCAGTTTATTCTCCCCCAATGAGCAGTTCTTC. Protein sequence: CASSLFSPNEQFF.

The chain has TRBV29-1 and TRBJ2-7; TRBD2 agrees at 9 bases. V dropped 8 bases and J dropped 0; count of bases not matched to a gene: 5. The CDR3 totals 13 residues. Per germline, CDR1 SQVTM and CDR2 ANQGSEA. CDR3 amino acids: CSFLLAGSYEQYF. CDR3 DNA sequence: TGCAGCTTTTTACTAGCGGGCTCCTACGAGCAGTACTTC.

This chain connects TRBV7-2 to TRBJ2-7, with D possibly TRBD2 on 5 matching bases. This CDR3 is built from 14 residues. Trimming cost V 5 bases and J 2 bases, with 13 bases left between them. From germline, CDR1 is SGHTA and CDR2 FQGNSA. As DNA, the CDR3 is TGTGCCAGCAGCACCCGACTACCACCCTACGAGCAGTACTTC. Protein: CASSTRLPPYEQYF.

This clonotype has just a few counts. This chain uses TRBV3-1 with TRBJ1-1, with D possibly matching TRBD1 (5 bases). Trimming took off 4 bases at V and 0 bases at J, with 21 bases between the two ends. The CDR3 runs 18 residues. Germline CDR1 reads LGHDT; CDR2 reads YNNKEL (reference sequence). The CDR3 spells CASSRGRQSRGMNTEAFF. DNA for the CDR3: TGTGCCAGCAGCCGCGGCAGACAGTCGAGAGGCATGAACACTGAAGCTTTCTTT.

This clonotype was counted only a few times. CDR3 DNA sequence: TGTGCCAGCAGTTTAGGAACCGGGACAGGCAACTATGGCTACACCTTC. Encoded protein: CASSLGTGTGNYGYTF. This rearrangement joins TRBV12-3 or TRBV12-4 to TRBJ1-2; 8 bases fit TRBD1. The length of the CDR3 is 16 residues. The junction had 6 bases not matched to a gene; V was cut back by 1 base and J by 2 bases.

This clonotype appeared a few times. The chain combines TRBV20-1 with TRBJ2-3; TRBD2 agrees at 10 bases. Trimming at V came to 6 bases and at J to 6 bases, leaving 6 bases not matched to a gene. CDR1 is DFQATT and CDR2 is SNEGSKA in the germline V gene (reference sequence). The CDR3 spans 13 residues. The CDR3 DNA reads as TGCAGTGCCGCTAGCGGGAGAAGCGATACGCAGTATTTT. Amino acid sequence: CSAASGRSDTQYF.

This clonotype was found many times. DNA of the CDR3: TGTGCCAGCAGTTTAAGGGCTGGGGCCAACGTCCTGACTTTC. Translating it yields CASSLRAGANVLTF. This chain uses TRBV12-3 or TRBV12-4 with TRBJ2-6; D gene unclear. The germline V and J ends were trimmed by 2 bases and 2 bases, with 4 bases remaining between them. This CDR3 is built from 14 residues.

This clonotype has more than one count but fewer than ten. The chain has TRBV30 and TRBJ2-7; D not resolved. V was shortened by 5 bases and J by 8 bases, with 10 bases between the two germline ends. The V gene's germline CDR1 is GTSNPN and CDR2 SVGIG (reference sequence). The CDR3 consists of 10 residues. The CDR3 region is CAWSLGKQYF. In DNA, the CDR3 is TGTGCCTGGTCCCTAGGGAAGCAGTACTTC.

The CDR3 nucleotides are TGTGCCAGCAGCCAAATAGCGGGACAGACCCAGTACTTC. Its translation: CASSQIAGQTQYF. The gene calls are TRBV4-2 and TRBJ2-5; 8 bases fit TRBD2. This CDR3 has 13 amino acids. CDR1 LGHNA and CDR2 YNFKEQ come from the germline V gene. The V segment lost 2 bases and the J segment 6 bases; nucleotides outside the gene matches: 2.

A few counts support this clonotype. The J gene is TRBJ2-5, the V gene TRBV18; possibly TRBD1 or TRBD2 for D (5 bases each). The CDR3 loop spans 16 amino acids. Trimming took 3 bases from V and 0 from J, leaving 14 bases between them. Looked up from germline, CDR1 is KGHSH and CDR2 is LQKENI. The CDR3 region has the DNA TGTGCCAGCTCACCGCCCGGCAGGGAGTACCAAGAGACCCAGTACTTC. It is translated as CASSPPGREYQETQYF.

This clonotype turned up a few times. The J gene is TRBJ1-5, the V gene TRBV20-1; 10 bases align to TRBD1. Per germline, CDR1 DFQATT and CDR2 SNEGSKA (reference sequence). The CDR3 is made up of 18 amino acids. V lost 0 bases to trimming and J lost 6 bases; unmatched junction nucleotides: 14. The CDR3, as DNA: TGCAGTGCTAGAGAGAACCTACTCTGGGACAGGGGTCGTCAGCCCCAGCATTTT. Its translation: CSARENLLWDRGRQPQHF.

This clonotype was recorded a few times. The gene calls are TRBV4-1 and TRBJ1-5; TRBD1 is a possible D gene (5 bases). CDR3 length: 16 residues. Germline CDR1 and CDR2: MGHRA and YSYEKL. V lost 2 bases and J lost 6, with 17 bases in between. The CDR3, as DNA: TGCGCCAGCAGCCAAATACTTGGCAGGGAGGCTCAGCCCCAGCATTTT. Protein sequence: CASSQILGREAQPQHF.

This chain uses TRBV5-1 with TRBJ2-1; 16 positions match TRBD2. V dropped 4 bases and J dropped 8; count of bases not matched to a gene: 6. The CDR3 consists of 16 residues. CDR1 and CDR2 (germline): SGHRS, YFSETQ. The DNA for the CDR3 is TGCGCCAGCAGCCCACCGGGACTAGCGGGAGGGTATGAGCAGTTCTTC. Translating gives CASSPPGLAGGYEQFF. Supplemented by reference TRBV5-1 and TRBJ2-1, the full variable domain reads KAGVTQTPRYLIKTRGQQVTLSCSPISGHRSVSWYQQTPGQGLQFLFEYFSETQRNKGNFPGRFSGRQFSNSRSEMNVSTLELGDSALYLCASSPPGLAGGYEQFFGPGTRLTVL.

There are many counts of this clonotype. This chain uses TRBV5-5 with TRBJ2-5, with 12 bases fitting TRBD1. Germline CDR1 reads SGHKS; CDR2 reads YYEKEE (reference sequence). V lost 3 bases to trimming and J lost 5 bases; unmatched junction nucleotides: 5. CDR3 size: 15 residues. CDR3 in DNA: TGTGCCAGCAGCTATCCGGGACAGGGGGCGGAGACCCAGTACTTC. Its protein product is CASSYPGQGAETQYF.

The chain joins TRBV7-9 to TRBJ2-7; no clear D gene. The CDR3 is 12 residues long. The ends were cut back, 5 bases at V and 3 bases at J, with 8 bases in the middle. Germline V gene data show CDR1 as SEHNR and CDR2 as FQNEAQ (reference sequence). In DNA form, the CDR3 reads TGTGCCAGCAGCCCCACCCTCTACGAGCAGTACTTC. Protein: CASSPTLYEQYF.